The clone carrying this TCR beta chain has a count of ten or more. What it recognizes is unknown. The record originates from a study of T-cell reconstitution after alpha-beta-depleted transplantation in children. General observations from the study: T cells produced anew were the main source of T-cell counts and diversity one year after transplant.

Germline values: CDR1 SGHRS, CDR2 YFSETQ. Trimming took 0 bases from V and 3 from J, leaving 15 bases between them. This CDR3 contains 17 residues. Preparation of the TCRbeta library used unique molecular identifiers. TCRdb reprocessed the PCR reads with MiXCR, giving one entry per CDR3 protein. The table lists nearly 250,000 distinct CDR3 sequences, approximately 8% of them singletons. The rearrangement links TRBV5-1 to TRBJ1-4; the D gene is possibly TRBD1 (6 bases). The receptor was derived from a male patient aged 5 to 17 who had a stem cell transplant for acute lymphoblastic leukemia, so the T cells may come from the graft donor. Here the sequenced sample was PBMCs, mostly from graft donor cells, taken 180 days after TCRalphabeta/CD19-depleted stem cell transplant. The CDR3, as DNA: TGCGCCAGCAGCTTGGCGGGTGGAAGGACAGCTAATGAAAAACTGTTTTTT. It specifies CASSLAGGRTANEKLFF.